Sequencing of this T cell receptor (beta chain) was carried out in a study of blood T cell repertoires in COVID-19. Looking at the study overall: Acute-phase and convalescent COVID-19 samples originated in the United States, Italy and Spain. The analysed material was cDNA or gDNA that came from T cells, B-cell-depleted T cells, or PBMCs.

The V end lost 1 base, the J end lost 5 bases, and 5 bases lay between the germline ends. The CDR3 has 12 residues. CDR1 and CDR2 from the germline V gene are KGHSH and LQKENI. In the original workflow: Estimation of nucleated cell counts was performed using reference gene primer amplification. Repertoires were generated with immunoSEQ multiplex PCR, while TCRdb's copy carries only in-frame clones and drops some. That table furnishes V, J and clone size, whereas the DNA furnished D and trimming. The data show about 260,000 clones, 84% seen once. This clonotype was obtained from a man between 60 and 75 years old with acute or convalescent COVID-19. This rearrangement joins TRBV18 to TRBJ2-5, with TRBD1 as a possible D gene (5 bases). Material: peripheral blood. In DNA, the CDR3 is TGTGCCAGCTCACCACAGGGGGAGACCCAGTACTTC. Its protein is CASSPQGETQYF.